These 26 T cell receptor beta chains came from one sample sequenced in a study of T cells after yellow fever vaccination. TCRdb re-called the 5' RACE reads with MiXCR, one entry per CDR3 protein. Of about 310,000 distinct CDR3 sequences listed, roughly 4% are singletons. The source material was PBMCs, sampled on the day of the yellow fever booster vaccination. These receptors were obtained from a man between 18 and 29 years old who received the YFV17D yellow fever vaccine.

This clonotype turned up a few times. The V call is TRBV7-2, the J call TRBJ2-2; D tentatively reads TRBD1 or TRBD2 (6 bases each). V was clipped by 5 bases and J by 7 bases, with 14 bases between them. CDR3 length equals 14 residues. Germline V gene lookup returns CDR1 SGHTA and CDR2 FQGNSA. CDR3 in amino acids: CASSTQGRIGELFF. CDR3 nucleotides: TGTGCCAGCAGCACCCAGGGGAGGATCGGGGAGCTGTTTTTT.

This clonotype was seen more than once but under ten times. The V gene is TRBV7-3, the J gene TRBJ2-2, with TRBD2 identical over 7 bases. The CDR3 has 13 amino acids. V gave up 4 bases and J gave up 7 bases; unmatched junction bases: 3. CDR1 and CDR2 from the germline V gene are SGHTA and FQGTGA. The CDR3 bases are TGTGCCAGCAGCTCACCGGGGGGCGGGGAGCTGTTTTTT. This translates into CASSSPGGGELFF.

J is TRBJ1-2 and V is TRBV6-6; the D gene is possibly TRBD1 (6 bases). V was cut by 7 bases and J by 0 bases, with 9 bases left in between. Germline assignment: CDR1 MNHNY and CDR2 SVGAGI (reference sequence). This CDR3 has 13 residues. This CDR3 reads CASKRTANYGYTF. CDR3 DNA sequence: TGTGCCAGCAAACGGACAGCTAACTATGGCTACACCTTC.

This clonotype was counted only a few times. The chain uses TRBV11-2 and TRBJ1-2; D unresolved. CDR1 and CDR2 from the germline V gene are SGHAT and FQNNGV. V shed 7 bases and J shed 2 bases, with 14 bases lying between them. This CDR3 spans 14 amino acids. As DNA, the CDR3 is TGTGCCAGCACCCCCCGGGCCGGGAACTATGGCTACACCTTC. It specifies CASTPRAGNYGYTF.

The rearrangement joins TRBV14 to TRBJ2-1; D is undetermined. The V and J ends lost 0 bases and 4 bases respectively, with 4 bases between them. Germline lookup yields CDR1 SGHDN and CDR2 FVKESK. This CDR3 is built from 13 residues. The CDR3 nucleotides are TGTGCCAGCAGCCAAGAGCCGTACAATGAGCAGTTCTTC. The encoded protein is CASSQEPYNEQFF.

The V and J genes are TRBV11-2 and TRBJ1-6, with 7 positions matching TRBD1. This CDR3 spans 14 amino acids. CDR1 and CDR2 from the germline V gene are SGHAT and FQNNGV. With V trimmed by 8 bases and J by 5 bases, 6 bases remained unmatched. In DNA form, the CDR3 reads TGTGCCAGCGCCGGGACAGATAATAATTCACCCCTCCACTTT. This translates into CASAGTDNNSPLHF.

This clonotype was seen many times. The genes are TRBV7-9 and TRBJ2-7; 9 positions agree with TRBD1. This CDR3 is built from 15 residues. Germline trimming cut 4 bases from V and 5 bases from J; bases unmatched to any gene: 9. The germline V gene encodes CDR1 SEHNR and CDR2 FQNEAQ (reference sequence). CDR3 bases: TGTGCCAGCAGCTCCCCGTGGACAGGGGATGACGAGCAGTACTTC. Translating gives CASSSPWTGDDEQYF. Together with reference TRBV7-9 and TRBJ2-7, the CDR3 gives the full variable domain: DTGVSQNPRHKITKRGQNVTFRCDPISEHNRLYWYRQTLGQGPEFLTYFQNEAQLEKSRLLSDRFSAERPKGSFSTLEIQRTEQGDSAMYLCASSSPWTGDDEQYFGPGTRLTVT.

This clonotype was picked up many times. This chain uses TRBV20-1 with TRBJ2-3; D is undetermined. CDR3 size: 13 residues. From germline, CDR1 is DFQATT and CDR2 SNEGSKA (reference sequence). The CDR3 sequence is CRARRRGTDTQYF. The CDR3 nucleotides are TGCAGGGCAAGAAGAAGGGGCACAGATACGCAGTATTTT.

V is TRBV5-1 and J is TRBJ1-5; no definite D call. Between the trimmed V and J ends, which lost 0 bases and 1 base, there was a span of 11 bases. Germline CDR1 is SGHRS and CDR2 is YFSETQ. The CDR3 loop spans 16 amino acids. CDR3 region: CASSLGIATSNQPQHF. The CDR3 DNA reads TGCGCCAGCAGCTTGGGAATAGCAACGAGCAATCAGCCCCAGCATTTT.

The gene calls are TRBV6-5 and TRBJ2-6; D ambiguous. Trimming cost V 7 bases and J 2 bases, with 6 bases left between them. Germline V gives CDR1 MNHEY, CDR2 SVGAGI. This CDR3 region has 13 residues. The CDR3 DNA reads TGTGCCAGCATGCTCCCTGGGGCCAACGTCCTGACTTTC. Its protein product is CASMLPGANVLTF.

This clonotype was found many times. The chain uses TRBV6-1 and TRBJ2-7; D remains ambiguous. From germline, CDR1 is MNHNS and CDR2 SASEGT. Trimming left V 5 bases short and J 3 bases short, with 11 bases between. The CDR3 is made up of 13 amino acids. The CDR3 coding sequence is TGTGCCAGCAGTCCGCTTGGCAGCTACGAGCAGTACTTC. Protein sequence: CASSPLGSYEQYF.

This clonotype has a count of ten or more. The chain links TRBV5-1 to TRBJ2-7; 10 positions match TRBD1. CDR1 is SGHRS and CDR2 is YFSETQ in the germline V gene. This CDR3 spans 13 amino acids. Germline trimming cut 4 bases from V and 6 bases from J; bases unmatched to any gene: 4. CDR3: CASSKGDRGEQYV. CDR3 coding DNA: TGCGCCAGCAGCAAGGGGGACAGGGGCGAGCAGTACGTC.

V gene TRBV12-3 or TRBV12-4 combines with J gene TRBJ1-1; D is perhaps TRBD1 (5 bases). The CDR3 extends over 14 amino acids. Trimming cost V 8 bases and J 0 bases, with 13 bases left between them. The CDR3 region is CASVPGTMNTEAFF. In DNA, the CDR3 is TGTGCCAGCGTCCCCGGGACGATGAACACTGAAGCTTTCTTT.

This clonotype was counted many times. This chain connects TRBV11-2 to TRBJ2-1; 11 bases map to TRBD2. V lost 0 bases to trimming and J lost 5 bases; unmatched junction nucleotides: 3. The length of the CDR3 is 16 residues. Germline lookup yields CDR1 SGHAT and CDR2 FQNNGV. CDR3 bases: TGTGCCAGCAGCTTAGATAGCGGGGGGGTTAACAATGAGCAGTTCTTC. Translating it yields CASSLDSGGVNNEQFF.

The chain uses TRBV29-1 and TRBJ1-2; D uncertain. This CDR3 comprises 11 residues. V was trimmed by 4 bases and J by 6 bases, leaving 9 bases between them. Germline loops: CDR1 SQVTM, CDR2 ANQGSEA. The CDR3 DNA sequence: TGCAGCGTTGTAGGGTATCATGGCTACACCTTC. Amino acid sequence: CSVVGYHGYTF.

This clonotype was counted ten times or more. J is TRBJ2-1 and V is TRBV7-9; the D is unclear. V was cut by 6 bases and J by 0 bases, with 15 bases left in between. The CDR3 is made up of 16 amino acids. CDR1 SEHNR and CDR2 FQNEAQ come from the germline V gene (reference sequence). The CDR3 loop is CASRGSTRSSYNEQFF. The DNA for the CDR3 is TGTGCCAGCAGGGGATCGACCAGGAGCTCCTACAATGAGCAGTTCTTC.

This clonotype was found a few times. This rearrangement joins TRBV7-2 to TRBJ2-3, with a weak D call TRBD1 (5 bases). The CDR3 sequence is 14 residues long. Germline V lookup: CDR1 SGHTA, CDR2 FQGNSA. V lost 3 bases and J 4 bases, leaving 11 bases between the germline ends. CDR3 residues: CASSLLRGPDTQYF. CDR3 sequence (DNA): TGTGCCAGCAGCTTGTTAAGGGGTCCAGATACGCAGTATTTT.

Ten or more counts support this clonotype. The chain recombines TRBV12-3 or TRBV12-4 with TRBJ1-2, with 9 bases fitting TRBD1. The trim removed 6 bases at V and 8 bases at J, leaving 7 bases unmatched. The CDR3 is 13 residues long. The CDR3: CASRPGQGSGYTF. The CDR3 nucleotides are TGTGCCAGCAGGCCGGGACAGGGATCGGGCTACACCTTC.

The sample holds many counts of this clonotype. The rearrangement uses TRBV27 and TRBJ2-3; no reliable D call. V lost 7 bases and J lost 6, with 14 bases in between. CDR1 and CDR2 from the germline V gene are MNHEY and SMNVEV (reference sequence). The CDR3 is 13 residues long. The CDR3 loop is CASTAGLGDTQYF. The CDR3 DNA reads TGTGCCAGCACTGCCGGGCTGGGCGATACGCAGTATTTT.

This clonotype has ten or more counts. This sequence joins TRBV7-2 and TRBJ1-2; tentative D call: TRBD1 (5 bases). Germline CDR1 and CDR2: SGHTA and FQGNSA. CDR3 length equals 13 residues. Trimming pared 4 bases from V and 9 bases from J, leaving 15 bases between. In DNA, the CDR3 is TGTGCCAGCAGCTACCGGGACTGGCGGAGCTACACCTTC. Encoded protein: CASSYRDWRSYTF.

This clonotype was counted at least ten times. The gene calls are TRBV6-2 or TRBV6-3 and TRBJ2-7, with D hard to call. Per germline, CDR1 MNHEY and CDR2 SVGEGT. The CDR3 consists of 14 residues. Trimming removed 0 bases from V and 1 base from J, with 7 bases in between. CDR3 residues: CASSYSTVSYEQYF. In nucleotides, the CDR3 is TGTGCCAGCAGTTACTCGACGGTTTCCTACGAGCAGTACTTC.

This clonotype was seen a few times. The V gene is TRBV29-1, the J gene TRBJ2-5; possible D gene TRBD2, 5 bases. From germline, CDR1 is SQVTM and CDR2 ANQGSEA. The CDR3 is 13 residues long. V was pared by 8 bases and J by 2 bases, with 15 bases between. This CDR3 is CSLRTGLQETQYF. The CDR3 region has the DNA TGCAGCCTGAGGACTGGATTACAAGAGACCCAGTACTTC.

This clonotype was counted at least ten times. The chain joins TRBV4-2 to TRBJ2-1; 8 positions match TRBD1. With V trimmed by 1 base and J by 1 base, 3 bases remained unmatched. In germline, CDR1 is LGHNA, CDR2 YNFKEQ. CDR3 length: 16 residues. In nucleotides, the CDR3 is TGTGCCAGCAGCCAAGTACAGGGGGAATCCTACAATGAGCAGTTCTTC. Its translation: CASSQVQGESYNEQFF.

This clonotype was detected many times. The CDR3 nucleotides are TGTGCCATCAGTGAATATAGCGGGGGGACCACAGATACGCAGTATTTT. Its protein is CAISEYSGGTTDTQYF. The chain combines TRBV10-3 with TRBJ2-3; 10 bases agree with TRBD2. J lost 2 bases, V lost 3 bases, and 5 bases had no gene match. Germline V CDR1 and CDR2: ENHRY, SYGVKD. There are 16 residues in the CDR3.

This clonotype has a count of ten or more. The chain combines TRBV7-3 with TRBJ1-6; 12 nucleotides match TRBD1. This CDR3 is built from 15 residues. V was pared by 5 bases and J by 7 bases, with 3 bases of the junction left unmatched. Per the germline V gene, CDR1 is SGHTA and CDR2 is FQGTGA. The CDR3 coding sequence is TGTGCCAGCAGCCCCGGGACAGGGGGCAATTCACCCCTCCACTTT. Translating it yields CASSPGTGGNSPLHF.

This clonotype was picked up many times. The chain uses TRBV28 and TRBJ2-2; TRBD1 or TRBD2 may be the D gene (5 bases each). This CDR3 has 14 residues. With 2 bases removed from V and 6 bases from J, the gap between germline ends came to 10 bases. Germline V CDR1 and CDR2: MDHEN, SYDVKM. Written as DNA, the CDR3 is TGTGCCAGCAGTTTACCCAGGGACGCCGGGGAGCTGTTTTTT. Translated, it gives CASSLPRDAGELFF.